This is a list of T cell receptor beta chains from one sample in a study of tumor and adjacent non-tumor tissue in lung cancer. TCRdb reprocessed the multiplex PCR reads via MiXCR and lists one record per CDR3 protein. The sample records just over 200,000 distinct CDR3 sequences, 71% being singletons. The sample comprised lung tumor tissue. These receptors all stem from a man aged 55 to 69 with non-small cell lung cancer. Each CDR3 is given with its conserved first and last residue. The order of the fields is J gene, D gene, V gene, clone size, CDR3 protein, CDR3 DNA. The D gene is left open where the match is weak. Clone size appears in some rows only: once, few, many, or a class for an expanded clone.

j_call: TRBJ2-5; d_call: TRBD2; v_call: TRBV7-9; clone_size: NA; cdr3_aa: CASSPVAGGTFRETQYF; cdr3_nt: TGTGCCAGTAGCCCGGTAGCGGGAGGGACATTCCGGGAGACCCAGTACTTC
j_call: TRBJ2-7; d_call: NA; v_call: TRBV29-1; clone_size: NA; cdr3_aa: CGVISRRGEGGEQYF; cdr3_nt: TGCGGCGTGATATCCCGTCGAGGGGAAGGCGGCGAGCAGTACTTC
j_call: TRBJ1-5; d_call: TRBD1; v_call: TRBV20-1; clone_size: NA; cdr3_aa: CSARDRTRGPGQPRHF; cdr3_nt: TGCAGTGCTAGAGATCGAACCAGGGGGCCTGGTCAGCCCCGGCATTTT
j_call: TRBJ2-3; d_call: TRBD1; v_call: TRBV11-3; clone_size: NA; cdr3_aa: CVSSLDRGQGNQPQYF; cdr3_nt: TGTGTCAGCAGCTTAGACCGCGGACAGGGCAATCAGCCCCAGTATTTT
j_call: TRBJ1-1; d_call: NA; v_call: TRBV4-3; clone_size: NA; cdr3_aa: CASSQEGGWTEAFF; cdr3_nt: TGCGCCAGCAGCCAAGAAGGGGGGTGGACTGAAGCTTTCTTT
j_call: TRBJ1-5; d_call: NA; v_call: TRBV20-1; clone_size: NA; cdr3_aa: CSARARTGHSNQPQNF; cdr3_nt: TGCAGTGCTAGAGCGAGAACGGGCCATAGCAATCAGCCCCAGAATTTT
j_call: TRBJ1-1; d_call: NA; v_call: TRBV6-5; clone_size: NA; cdr3_aa: CASSSYASRGIEAFF; cdr3_nt: TGTGCCAGCAGTTCCTACGCGTCAAGGGGCATTGAAGCTTTCTTT
j_call: TRBJ2-5; d_call: NA; v_call: TRBV30; clone_size: NA; cdr3_aa: CAWGEREETQYF; cdr3_nt: TGTGCCTGGGGGGAAAGGGAAGAGACCCAGTACTTC
j_call: TRBJ2-7; d_call: NA; v_call: TRBV6-1; clone_size: many; cdr3_aa: CASSEFLNEQYF; cdr3_nt: TGTGCCAGCAGTGAATTCCTGAACGAGCAGTACTTC
j_call: TRBJ1-3; d_call: NA; v_call: TRBV20-1; clone_size: NA; cdr3_aa: CCARSGFSGNNIYF; cdr3_nt: TGCTGTGCTAGATCGGGGTTCTCTGGAAACAACATATATTTT
j_call: TRBJ2-1; d_call: TRBD2; v_call: TRBV29-1; clone_size: NA; cdr3_aa: CSTTGSGGSYNEQFF; cdr3_nt: TGCAGCACCACGGGCAGCGGGGGCTCCTACAATGAGCAGTTCTTC
j_call: TRBJ1-4; d_call: NA; v_call: TRBV11-2; clone_size: once; cdr3_aa: CASSLPHTPTTNEKLYF; cdr3_nt: TGTGCCAGCAGCCTACCTCACACACCTACAACTAATGAAAAACTGTATTTC
j_call: TRBJ2-2; d_call: NA; v_call: TRBV6-1; clone_size: NA; cdr3_aa: CASITGPNTGELFF; cdr3_nt: TGTGCCAGCATTACAGGGCCGAACACCGGGGAGCTGTTTTTT
j_call: TRBJ2-5; d_call: TRBD1; v_call: TRBV5-1; clone_size: NA; cdr3_aa: CASRVDRAGETQYF; cdr3_nt: TGCGCCAGCAGAGTCGACAGGGCAGGAGAGACCCAGTACTTC
j_call: TRBJ2-7; d_call: TRBD1; v_call: TRBV5-1; clone_size: NA; cdr3_aa: CASSLGTAVPHEQYF; cdr3_nt: TGCGCGAGCAGCTTGGGGACAGCCGTCCCCCACGAGCAGTACTTC
j_call: TRBJ1-1; d_call: NA; v_call: TRBV11-3; clone_size: NA; cdr3_aa: CTSNLMTNTEAFF; cdr3_nt: TGTACCAGCAACTTAATGACGAACACTGAAGCTTTCTTT
j_call: TRBJ1-3; d_call: TRBD1; v_call: TRBV7-9; clone_size: NA; cdr3_aa: CASSPGTAGNTIYF; cdr3_nt: TGTGCCAGCAGCCCCGGGACAGCTGGAAACACCATATATTTT
j_call: TRBJ2-7; d_call: TRBD1; v_call: TRBV6-1; clone_size: once; cdr3_aa: CASSAGQGRVIEHLQYF; cdr3_nt: TGTGCCAGCAGTGCTGGACAGGGGAGGGTGATCGAACATCTGCAGTACTTC
j_call: TRBJ2-1; d_call: NA; v_call: TRBV5-1; clone_size: NA; cdr3_aa: CASSPQGGNEQFF; cdr3_nt: TGCGCCAGCAGCCCGCAGGGGGGCAATGAGCAGTTCTTC
j_call: TRBJ2-3; d_call: TRBD2; v_call: TRBV12-3/TRBV12-4; clone_size: NA; cdr3_aa: CASSFQRGGGVDTQCF; cdr3_nt: TGTGCCAGCAGTTTCCAGCGGGGGGGAGGTGTAGATACGCAGTGTTTT
j_call: TRBJ2-3; d_call: NA; v_call: TRBV14; clone_size: many; cdr3_aa: CASSQRRRSSTDTQYF; cdr3_nt: TGTGCCAGCAGCCAAAGACGTCGGTCTAGCACAGATACGCAGTATTTT
j_call: TRBJ2-3; d_call: NA; v_call: TRBV11-2; clone_size: NA; cdr3_aa: CASSLGPLPADTQYF; cdr3_nt: TGTGCCAGCAGCTTGGGACCCCTTCCTGCAGATACGCAGTATTTT
j_call: TRBJ2-1; d_call: TRBD2; v_call: TRBV11-2; clone_size: NA; cdr3_aa: CASSLRLAGGYEQFF; cdr3_nt: TGTGCCAGCAGCTTAAGGCTAGCGGGAGGCTACGAGCAGTTCTTC
j_call: TRBJ2-3; d_call: TRBD1; v_call: TRBV6-2/TRBV6-3; clone_size: NA; cdr3_aa: CASRTGLGQPQYF; cdr3_nt: TGTGCAAGCCGGACAGGACTGGGACAGCCCCAGTATTTT
j_call: TRBJ2-7; d_call: TRBD1; v_call: TRBV6-2/TRBV6-3; clone_size: NA; cdr3_aa: CASSYQLPGTGSEQYF; cdr3_nt: TGTGCCAGCAGTTACCAGCTCCCCGGGACAGGGTCCGAGCAGTACTTC
j_call: TRBJ2-1; d_call: TRBD2; v_call: TRBV11-3; clone_size: NA; cdr3_aa: CASSPSSGTNNVQFF; cdr3_nt: TGTGCCAGCAGCCCGTCTAGCGGGACCAACAATGTACAATTCTTC
j_call: TRBJ2-7; d_call: TRBD2; v_call: TRBV28; clone_size: NA; cdr3_aa: CASSLFGTSGRVYEQYF; cdr3_nt: TGTGCCAGCAGTTTATTCGGGACTAGCGGGAGAGTCTACGAGCAGTACTTC